The clone carrying this T cell receptor (beta chain) was counted a few times. This sample was taken from a study of blood T cell repertoires in COVID-19. This CDR3 contains 14 residues. Germline values: CDR1 SGHRS, CDR2 YFSETQ. V was shortened by 4 bases and J by 5 bases, with 15 bases between the two germline ends. Researchers sorted participants into cohorts using their self-reported clinical history. Some clones are missing from TCRdb's copy, which holds only in-frame ones; the method was immunoSEQ multiplex PCR. The sample records some 320,000 clones, 70% to 90% being singletons. The clonotype comes from a woman in her 30s who had recovered from COVID-19. The specimen sequenced was PBMCs or T cells enriched from blood (not recorded which). The chain recombines TRBV5-1 with TRBJ1-1; a possible D gene is TRBD1 (6 bases). The CDR3 region is CASSPIGGGTEAFF. CDR3 nucleotides: TGCGCCAGCAGCCCCATAGGGGGGGGAACTGAAGCTTTCTTT.